A single sample is the source of the 15 T cell receptor beta chains below, sequenced in a study of blood T cell repertoires in COVID-19. The assay was immunoSEQ multiplex PCR, and TCRdb's table has in-frame clones only and misses some. The sample shows fewer than 250,000 clones, around 82% of them seen only once. Sample: peripheral blood. These receptors all stem from a woman aged 50 to 65 with acute or convalescent COVID-19.

The V call is TRBV2, the J call TRBJ1-1, with D tentatively TRBD1 (5 bases). Trimming left V 2 bases short and J 3 bases short, with 10 bases between. Per the germline V gene, CDR1 is SNHLY and CDR2 is FYNNEI. The CDR3 extends over 14 amino acids. DNA of the CDR3: TGTGCCAGCAGTGAAAGGGGTGGATACACTGAAGCTTTCTTT. Encoded protein: CASSERGGYTEAFF. The variable domain in full, completed from reference TRBV2 and TRBJ1-1, reads EPEVTQTPSHQVTQMGQEVILRCVPISNHLYFYWYRQILGQKVEFLVSFYNNEISEKSEIFDDQFSVERPDGSNFTLKIRSTKLEDSAMYFCASSERGGYTEAFFGQGTRLTVV.

This chain connects TRBV28 to TRBJ2-7; 9 nucleotides align to TRBD2. CDR1 and CDR2 (germline): MDHEN, SYDVKM. V lost 10 bases, J lost 3 bases, and 7 bases stayed unmatched. The CDR3 is 13 amino acids. CDR3 DNA: TGTGCCACCGAGACTAGCGGCCGCTACGAGCAGTACTTC. Translating gives CATETSGRYEQYF. Complete variable domain (other parts from reference TRBV28 and TRBJ2-7): DVKVTQSSRYLVKRTGEKVFLECVQDMDHENMFWYRQDPGLGLRLIYFSYDVKMKEKGDIPEGYSVSREKKERFSLILESASTNQTSMYLCATETSGRYEQYFGPGTRLTVT.

The rearrangement uses TRBV7-2 and TRBJ2-7, with 7 nucleotides matching TRBD1. This CDR3 contains 12 residues. Per the germline V gene, CDR1 is SGHTA and CDR2 is FQGNSA. Germline trimming cut 5 bases from V and 6 bases from J; bases unmatched to any gene: 4. CDR3 loop: CASSRYRGEQYF. DNA for the CDR3: TGTGCCAGCAGCCGATACAGGGGCGAGCAGTACTTC.

The CDR3: CASSDSIGGAPWDTQYF. DNA for the CDR3: TGTGCCAGCAGTGACTCGATAGGCGGAGCCCCTTGGGATACGCAGTATTTT. This sequence joins TRBV6-4 and TRBJ2-3; D is unresolved. Germline V gene lookup returns CDR1 MRHNA and CDR2 SNTAGT. V was shortened by 0 bases and J by 6 bases, with 19 bases between the two germline ends. This CDR3 contains 17 residues.

This clone has just a few counts. The genes are TRBV3-1 (or the pseudogene TRBV3-2) and TRBJ1-5; a possible D gene is TRBD1 (6 bases). From germline, CDR1 is LGHDT and CDR2 YNNKEL (reference sequence). The CDR3 runs to 14 residues. V was clipped by 4 bases and J by 7 bases, with 14 bases between them. The CDR3 protein is CASSPHREGQPQHF. The CDR3 DNA is TGTGCCAGCAGCCCACACAGGGAGGGGCAGCCCCAGCATTTT.

This clone was recorded only once. V usage is TRBV7-2 and J usage is TRBJ2-1; TRBD2 might be the D (5 bases). CDR1 and CDR2 (germline): SGHTA, FQGNSA. The CDR3 runs 13 residues. The ends were cut back, 4 bases at V and 14 bases at J, with 18 bases in the middle. This CDR3 reads CASSSRGETRKFF. Here the CDR3 DNA reads TGTGCCAGCAGCTCCCGTGGGGAGACGAGGAAGTTCTTC.

To note about this clone: The same CDR3 is also encoded by other DNA sequences in this sample. This chain connects TRBV5-1 to TRBJ1-1; 10 nucleotides match TRBD1. Germline trimming cut 4 bases from V and 2 bases from J; bases unmatched to any gene: 5. Germline values: CDR1 SGHRS, CDR2 YFSETQ. The length of the CDR3 is 15 residues. CDR3 DNA sequence: TGCGCCAGCAGCCCCGGGACAGGGGTAAACACTGAAGCTTTCTTT. Translation gives CASSPGTGVNTEAFF. Complete variable domain (other parts from reference TRBV5-1 and TRBJ1-1): KAGVTQTPRYLIKTRGQQVTLSCSPISGHRSVSWYQQTPGQGLQFLFEYFSETQRNKGNFPGRFSGRQFSNSRSEMNVSTLELGDSALYLCASSPGTGVNTEAFFGQGTRLTVV.

J is TRBJ2-3 and V is TRBV23-1; 7 positions match TRBD1. TRBV23-1 is treated as an ORF (open reading frame) with a function not yet certain. Trimming removed 0 bases from V and 5 bases from J; junction bases left unmatched: 5. The CDR3 totals 15 residues. This CDR3 reads CASSQSPDRVDTQYF. CDR3 nucleotide sequence: TGCGCCAGCAGTCAATCGCCCGACAGGGTAGATACGCAGTATTTT.

The rearrangement links TRBV6-5 to TRBJ2-5, with D maybe TRBD1 (5 bases). Trimming shortened V by 7 bases and J by 1 base, and 10 bases separated the two germline ends. Per germline, CDR1 MNHEY and CDR2 SVGAGI. The CDR3 covers 13 residues. The DNA of the CDR3 is TGTGCCAGCACAGGGTTGAGCCAAGAGACCCAGTACTTC. Amino acid sequence: CASTGLSQETQYF.

The chain has TRBV2 and TRBJ2-2, with 8 bases aligning to TRBD1. The trim removed 6 bases at V and 6 bases at J, leaving 6 bases unmatched. The CDR3 is 14 amino acids. Germline CDR1 reads SNHLY; CDR2 reads FYNNEI. The CDR3 here is CASSEDRDAGELFF. The CDR3, as DNA: TGTGCCAGCAGCGAGGACAGGGACGCCGGGGAGCTGTTTTTT.

This chain joins TRBV5-6 and TRBJ1-4; possible D gene TRBD1, 5 bases. CDR1 and CDR2 (germline): SGHDT, YYEEEE. V was clipped by 0 bases and J by 8 bases, with 14 bases between them. The CDR3 contains 15 residues. CDR3: CASSLGPMTEEKLFF. Here the CDR3 DNA reads TGTGCCAGCAGCTTGGGACCGATGACAGAAGAAAAACTGTTTTTT. Complete variable domain (other parts from reference TRBV5-6 and TRBJ1-4): DAGVTQSPTHLIKTRGQQVTLRCSPKSGHDTVSWYQQALGQGPQFIFQYYEEEERQRGNFPDRFSGHQFPNYSSELNVNALLLGDSALYLCASSLGPMTEEKLFFGSGTQLSVL.

The chain joins TRBV30 to TRBJ2-7; 10 bases agree with TRBD1. J lost 3 bases, V lost 1 base, and 6 bases had no gene match. The germline V gene encodes CDR1 GTSNPN and CDR2 SVGIG (reference sequence). CDR3 length equals 15 residues. CDR3 in amino acids: CAWSGGRTGGYEQYF. For the CDR3, the DNA is TGTGCCTGGAGTGGGGGGAGGACAGGGGGCTACGAGCAGTACTTC.

The V and J genes are TRBV9 and TRBJ1-2; TRBD1 aligns across 8 bases. Losses at the gene ends were 2 bases for V and 2 bases for J; bases not matched to a gene: 2. Germline assignment: CDR1 SGDLS and CDR2 YYNGEE. This CDR3 has 14 amino acids. This CDR3 reads CASSVAGGNYGYTF. CDR3 in DNA: TGTGCCAGCAGCGTGGCAGGGGGCAACTATGGCTACACCTTC.

This clone turned up a few times. V gene TRBV29-1 combines with J gene TRBJ2-7; 10 nucleotides agree with TRBD1. This CDR3 spans 15 amino acids. CDR1 and CDR2 (germline): SQVTM, ANQGSEA. V gave up 3 bases and J gave up 9 bases; unmatched junction bases: 14. The CDR3, as DNA: TGCAGCGTTGAGGGGGTCGGGACAGGGGAATCCGGGCAGTACTTC. This codes for CSVEGVGTGESGQYF.

The chain employs TRBV6-5 and TRBJ1-1, with unresolved D. CDR3 length equals 12 residues. The V gene lost 6 bases and the J gene lost 4 bases, with 9 bases spanning the gap. Germline V gene data show CDR1 as MNHEY and CDR2 as SVGAGI. The CDR3 nucleotides read TGTGCCAGCAGGTTTAGCGGCACTGAAGCTTTCTTT. Its translation is CASRFSGTEAFF.